Listed below are T cell receptor beta chains from one sample, sequenced in a study of cytomegalovirus exposure and HLA in healthy donors. Some clones are missing from TCRdb's copy, which holds only in-frame ones; the method was immunoSEQ multiplex PCR. The sample includes roughly 100,000 clones, around 80% of them seen just once. The specimen sequenced was PBMCs. These receptors were taken from a man younger than 35 in good health and CMV-seronegative. CDR3s include the opening cysteine and the closing phenylalanine or tryptophan. Each record gives: V gene, J gene, D gene, clone size, CDR3 protein, CDR3 DNA. The D gene is left open where the match is weak. The size of a clone is reported for some rows only, either as once, few or many, or as a class for expanded clones.

>TRBV4-1|TRBJ2-7|TRBD2|.
CASSQESGGDEQYF
TGCGCCAGCAGCCAAGAATCCGGGGGGGACGAGCAGTACTTC
>TRBV4-3|TRBJ2-7|.|.
CASSQGGGVGYEQYF
TGCGCCAGCAGCCAGGGGGGAGGCGTTGGGTACGAGCAGTACTTC
>TRBV4-3|TRBJ2-1|.|.
CASSQDGPRGPYNEQFF
TGCGCCAGCAGCCAAGATGGACCTAGGGGCCCCTACAATGAGCAGTTCTTC
>TRBV10-3|TRBJ2-7|TRBD2|once
CAISAPQRGAGEQYF
TGTGCCATCAGTGCCCCCCAGCGGGGGGCTGGCGAGCAGTACTTC
>TRBV6-5|TRBJ2-7|.|.
CASSSSLLSTYEQYF
TGTGCCAGCAGTTCGTCCCTTCTATCAACCTACGAGCAGTACTTC
>TRBV6-5|TRBJ1-2|TRBD1|.
CASSDREYGYTF
TGTGCCAGCAGTGACAGGGAGTATGGCTACACCTTC
>TRBV19|TRBJ1-2|TRBD1|.
CASSIGGTGNYGYTF
TGTGCCAGTAGTATAGGCGGGACAGGGAACTATGGCTACACCTTC
>TRBV11-3|TRBJ2-1|TRBD2|.
CASRRTSHEQFF
TGTGCCAGCAGACGGACTAGCCATGAGCAGTTCTTC
>TRBV9|TRBJ1-1|.|.
CASSVQGQMGDTEAFF
TGTGCCAGCAGCGTACAAGGACAGATGGGGGACACTGAAGCTTTCTTT
>TRBV7-2|TRBJ1-1|TRBD1|few
CASSLVLRQGSGTEAFF
TGTGCCAGCAGCTTAGTTTTGAGACAGGGAAGTGGAACTGAAGCTTTCTTT
>TRBV9|TRBJ2-7|TRBD2|.
CASNGGGEDEQYF
TGTGCCAGCAACGGGGGGGGCGAGGACGAGCAGTACTTC
>TRBV4-1|TRBJ2-7|TRBD2|.
CASSQGLAKYYEQYF
TGCGCCAGCAGCCAGGGACTAGCGAAATACTACGAGCAGTACTTC
>TRBV7-2|TRBJ1-4|.|.
CASSPFRSTNEKLFF
TGTGCCAGCAGTCCCTTTCGTTCCACTAATGAAAAACTGTTTTTT
>TRBV11-2|TRBJ2-7|.|once
CASSLRGQGSPLSYEQYF
TGTGCCAGCAGCTTAAGGGGTCAGGGGTCCCCTCTCTCCTACGAGCAGTACTTC
>TRBV9|TRBJ2-7|.|.
CASSVEGTRGFREQYF
TGTGCCAGCAGCGTAGAGGGGACTCGGGGTTTTCGGGAGCAGTACTTC
>TRBV27|TRBJ1-2|TRBD1|.
CASSLVAQGAVKYGYTF
TGTGCCAGCAGTTTAGTGGCCCAGGGGGCGGTGAAGTATGGCTACACCTTC
>TRBV28|TRBJ1-5|TRBD1|once
CASSRTGNQPQHF
TGTGCCAGCAGCAGGACAGGGAATCAGCCCCAGCATTTT
>TRBV23-1|TRBJ2-2|.|once
CASSHKFNTGELFF
TGCGCCAGCAGTCACAAATTCAACACCGGGGAGCTGTTTTTT